This is a list of T cell receptor beta chains from one sample in a study of blood T cell repertoires in COVID-19. Data came from immunoSEQ multiplex PCR; TCRdb stores just in-frame clones and leaves some out. The top ten clones hold 9.5% of a sample with a few hundred thousand clones, approximately 91% of them seen once. Material: PBMCs or T cells enriched from blood (not recorded which). Source of these receptors: a woman between 40 and 55 years old who had recovered from COVID-19. CDR3s include the opening cysteine and the closing phenylalanine or tryptophan. D genes are given only for firm matches. Some rows have no size entry. The others give once, few or many, or a class for an expanded clone.

>16|-|-|TRBJ1-2|TRBV25-1
TGTGCCAGCAGTGATCACGCAGGGTCTACCATCTATGGCTACACCTTC
CASSDHAGSTIYGYTF
>13|-|TRBD1|TRBJ2-7|TRBV2
TGTGCCAGCAGTAGACAGGGATCCTACGAGCAGTACTTC
CASSRQGSYEQYF
>13|-|TRBD1|TRBJ1-2|TRBV5-3
TGTGCCAGAAGCCTGGGACAGTCAAATGGCTACACCTTC
CARSLGQSNGYTF
>15|-|-|TRBJ2-1|TRBV7-3
TGTGCCAGCAGCCTCGGCAGGCCAAATTACAATGAGCAGTTCTTC
CASSLGRPNYNEQFF
>15|-|TRBD2|TRBJ2-3|TRBV19
TGTGCCACAACACTAGCGGGAGTGGGGACAGATACGCAGTATTTT
CATTLAGVGTDTQYF
>14|-|TRBD1|TRBJ1-5|TRBV28
TGTGCCAGCAGCCAGACAGGGAACAATCAGCCCCAGCATTTT
CASSQTGNNQPQHF
>14|once|TRBD1|TRBJ2-7|TRBV7-6
TGTGCCAGCAGCGACGTAAGACAGGGCTACGAGCAGTACTTC
CASSDVRQGYEQYF
>15|-|TRBD2|TRBJ2-5|TRBV19
TGTGCCAGTAGTCCCGGGACTAGCGGTTGGGAGACCCAGTACTTC
CASSPGTSGWETQYF
>16|-|-|TRBJ1-2|TRBV15
TGTGCCACCAGCAGAGGCCTAGGAGGGGGGGTCTATGGCTACACCTTC
CATSRGLGGGVYGYTF
>14|-|TRBD1|TRBJ1-2|TRBV7-8
TGTGCCAGCAGCCCGCAGGGGGCGGACTATGGCTACACCTTC
CASSPQGADYGYTF
>15|-|TRBD2|TRBJ2-1|TRBV3-1/TRBV3-2
TGTGCCAGCAGCCTTCGGACTAGATCCTACAATGAGCAGTTCTTC
CASSLRTRSYNEQFF
>13|-|TRBD1|TRBJ1-2|TRBV10-1
TGCGCCAGCAGCTTTGACAGGGGCCATGGCTACACCTTC
CASSFDRGHGYTF
>17|-|TRBD1|TRBJ2-3|TRBV7-2
TGTGCCAGCAGCTTAAATCCTTCCTCGCAGGGGGAAGATACGCAGTATTTT
CASSLNPSSQGEDTQYF
>15|-|-|TRBJ2-1|TRBV5-4
TGTGCCAGCAGCTACGACAGCCCCAATTACAATGAGCAGTTCTTC
CASSYDSPNYNEQFF
>17|-|TRBD2|TRBJ2-2|TRBV3-1/TRBV3-2
TGTGCCAGCAGCCCTAGCGGGGGGGCCAGTAGGTCCGGGGAGCTGTTTTTT
CASSPSGGASRSGELFF
>18|-|TRBD1|TRBJ2-3|TRBV4-1
TGCGCCAGCAGCCTCGCTCTTTCTGGACAGGGGGCCACAGATACGCAGTATTTT
CASSLALSGQGATDTQYF
>12|few|TRBD1|TRBJ2-7|TRBV28
TGTGCCAGCATCGGGACAGCCTACGAGCAGTACTTC
CASIGTAYEQYF
>14|-|-|TRBJ1-2|TRBV7-9
TGTGCCAGCAGCTTGGTTGGGGGGAACTATGGCTACACCTTC
CASSLVGGNYGYTF
>11|-|-|TRBJ2-7|TRBV28
TGTGCCAGTCTAGGGGGCTACGAGCAGTACTTC
CASLGGYEQYF
>14|-|TRBD1|TRBJ2-7|TRBV7-2
TGTGCCAGCAGCTTAGTACAGGGGGCGGGGGAGCAGTACTTC
CASSLVQGAGEQYF
>13|once|-|TRBJ1-5|TRBV30
TGTGCCTGGAGTGTACAAGCAGGACAGCCCCAGCATTTT
CAWSVQAGQPQHF
>14|-|-|TRBJ2-1|TRBV14
TGTGCCAGCAGCCAAGATGTAGGGGACAATGAGCAGTTCTTC
CASSQDVGDNEQFF
>15|-|TRBD2|TRBJ2-5|TRBV7-2
TGTGCCAGCAGCCCCCCGGGAGGGAGGGGAGAGACCCAGTACTTC
CASSPPGGRGETQYF
>14|-|-|TRBJ1-1|TRBV28
TGTGCGGTGAAGAACCTTCTTGGGGGGTCTGAAGCTTTCTTT
CAVKNLLGGSEAFF
>15|-|TRBD1|TRBJ2-7|TRBV28
TGTGCCAGCAGCCGTACGGGACAGGGGACTCGTGAGCAGTACTTC
CASSRTGQGTREQYF
>15|-|-|TRBJ2-5|TRBV7-2
TGTGCCAGCAGCGCCATCAGGGGGAGGCAAGAGACCCAGTACTTC
CASSAIRGRQETQYF
>13|-|TRBD1|TRBJ2-7|TRBV27
TGTGCCAGCAGGGGACAGGGGTCCTACGAGCAGTACTTC
CASRGQGSYEQYF
>14|-|-|TRBJ2-2|TRBV10-3
TGTGCCATCAGCTGGGGCCGGAACACCGGGGAGCTGTTTTTT
CAISWGRNTGELFF
>14|-|TRBD1|TRBJ1-3|TRBV11-2
TGTGCCAGCAGCCCGGACAGGGTTGGAAACACCATATATTTT
CASSPDRVGNTIYF
>16|-|TRBD1|TRBJ2-6|TRBV27
TGTGCCAGCAGTCACACAGGGGGCTCTGGGGCCAACGTCCTGACTTTC
CASSHTGGSGANVLTF
>14|-|-|TRBJ1-1|TRBV11-3
TGTGCCAGCAGCTTATTCGGGGAGAACACTGAAGCTTTCTTT
CASSLFGENTEAFF
>14|-|TRBD2|TRBJ2-3|TRBV7-2
TGTGCCAGCAGCTTTAGCGGGAGCCCAGATACGCAGTATTTT
CASSFSGSPDTQYF
>16|-|-|TRBJ2-7|TRBV19
TGTGCCAGTAGTATAGAGAAAAGACTCTGGCCCTACGAGCAGTACTTC
CASSIEKRLWPYEQYF
>13|-|-|TRBJ2-7|TRBV27
TGTGCCAGCAAGGAGGGAAGCTCCTACGAGCAGTACTTC
CASKEGSSYEQYF
>13|-|TRBD1|TRBJ1-2|TRBV2
TGTGCCAGCAGAGCGGACAGGGGCTATGGCTACACCTTC
CASRADRGYGYTF
>13|-|-|TRBJ2-5|TRBV11-2
TGTGCCAGCAGCTTAGTCGGTACGGAGACCCAGTACTTC
CASSLVGTETQYF
>12|-|-|TRBJ1-1|TRBV5-1
TGCGCCAGCAGCACACAGGGTTCTGAAGCTTTCTTT
CASSTQGSEAFF
>16|-|-|TRBJ1-5|TRBV18
TGTGCCAGCTCACCATTACAGGCTTACGGCAATCAGCCCCAGCATTTT
CASSPLQAYGNQPQHF
>14|-|TRBD2|TRBJ2-7|TRBV7-6
TGTGCCAGCAGCTCGTCGGGGGGGACGGAAGAGCAGTACTTC
CASSSSGGTEEQYF
>16|-|TRBD2|TRBJ2-2|TRBV7-3
TGTGCCAGCAGCTTAGGACTAGCGGGGAACACCGGGGAGCTGTTTTTT
CASSLGLAGNTGELFF
>15|once|TRBD2|TRBJ2-3|TRBV9
TGTGCCAGCAGCCCGGAAGCGGGGGGCGCAGATACGCAGTATTTT
CASSPEAGGADTQYF
>14|-|-|TRBJ1-5|TRBV9
TGTGCCAGCAGCTCAGGACTGAGTTACCAGCCCCAGCATTTT
CASSSGLSYQPQHF
>15|-|TRBD2|TRBJ2-3|TRBV13
TGTGCCAGCAGCTTACTAGCGGGAGGCACAGATACGCAGTATTTT
CASSLLAGGTDTQYF
>14|-|-|TRBJ2-7|TRBV7-3
TGTGCCAGCACCACGCCCGGTCTCTCCTACGAGCAGTACTTC
CASTTPGLSYEQYF
>13|-|-|TRBJ1-6|TRBV19
TGTGCCAGTAGTGTAGCCGGTAATTCACCCCTCCACTTT
CASSVAGNSPLHF
>16|-|TRBD1|TRBJ1-3|TRBV5-4
TGTGCCAGCAGCTTGGGTCCCAGGGGGACAGGAAACACCATATATTTT
CASSLGPRGTGNTIYF
>14|-|-|TRBJ1-1|TRBV27
TGTGCCAGCAGTTGGACAGACTTGAACACTGAAGCTTTCTTT
CASSWTDLNTEAFF
>16|once|-|TRBJ2-1|TRBV7-2
TGTGCCAGCAGCTTATTCGGTAGTAGTTCCTACAATGAGCAGTTCTTC
CASSLFGSSSYNEQFF
>23|-|TRBD2|TRBJ2-7|TRBV18
TGTGCCAGCTCACCACAACGAAGCGGTAGGACGGGACTAGCGGGGGCCTCGACCTACGAGCAGTACTTC
CASSPQRSGRTGLAGASTYEQYF